A selection of T cell receptor beta chains follows, all from one sample in a study of blood T cell repertoires in COVID-19. Assay: immunoSEQ multiplex PCR; the TCRdb copy retains only in-frame clones and omits some. Of 90,000 to 100,000 clones listed, around nine tenths are singletons. Input material: peripheral blood. These receptor sequences come from a human donor in a cohort sampled during active COVID-19. Both conserved end residues are trimmed from each CDR3. Clone size, where shown, is once, few, many, or a class for clones that have expanded.

NA	TRBV3-1/TRBV3-2	TRBJ2-3	ASSLTSGGPRTDTQY
NA	TRBV30	TRBJ1-1	AWSQQDTEAF
once	TRBV28	TRBJ1-4	ASSPAPGRGGQATNEKLF
NA	TRBV18	TRBJ2-5	ASSPPGTGQETQY
NA	TRBV30	TRBJ1-1	AWSVQRGTEAF
NA	TRBV7-8	TRBJ2-7	ASSEQAPGGYEQY
NA	TRBV5-6	TRBJ1-3	ASSAGGTGSGNTIY
NA	TRBV18	TRBJ2-7	ASSPGLNHRDEQY
NA	TRBV5-1	TRBJ2-7	ASSFGGSSGSFWSYEQY
NA	TRBV25-1	TRBJ2-2	ASMGQKQPTPNTGELF
once	TRBV12-3/TRBV12-4	TRBJ2-5	ASSLVEETQY
NA	TRBV9	TRBJ1-1	ASSVEGQGNTEAF
NA	TRBV7-8	TRBJ2-7	ASSYPGGYEQY
NA	TRBV5-6	TRBJ1-5	ASSFEGSFNQPQH
few	TRBV3-1/TRBV3-2	TRBJ2-1	ASSLRRGRDEQF
NA	TRBV6-5	TRBJ1-5	ASSWGPGNQPQH
NA	TRBV6-2/TRBV6-3	TRBJ2-1	ASSYLVSPYNEQF
few	TRBV3-1/TRBV3-2	TRBJ1-5	ASSQGDSNQPQH
NA	TRBV6-5	TRBJ1-6	ASSYSWRDNSPLH
NA	TRBV6-2/TRBV6-3	TRBJ1-2	ASSYEAGRDT
NA	TRBV4-2	TRBJ2-3	ASSQEQRGGADTQY
NA	TRBV18	TRBJ1-2	ASSPPGQGGGYT
once	TRBV27	TRBJ1-1	ASSFWQNTEAF
NA	TRBV3-1/TRBV3-2	TRBJ2-7	ASSQEGARDRDSYEQY
NA	TRBV30	TRBJ1-1	AWERTVNTEAF
NA	TRBV6-1	TRBJ2-2	ASSELTGATGELF
NA	TRBV5-1	TRBJ2-7	ASSLPGAFEQY
NA	TRBV6-1	TRBJ2-7	ASSERRGGPEQY
NA	TRBV4-2	TRBJ1-2	ASSQDYPGVEGYT
NA	TRBV2	TRBJ1-3	ASSAISPSGNTIY
NA	TRBV6-5	TRBJ2-7	ASRDLAGAYYEQY
NA	TRBV6-5	TRBJ1-5	ASRHPGQPQH
NA	TRBV3-1/TRBV3-2	TRBJ2-3	ASSPLTSGGAWTDTQY
NA	TRBV30	TRBJ1-2	AWSAGLYGYT
NA	TRBV7-9	TRBJ1-1	ASSLRDRNTEAF
NA	TRBV6-2/TRBV6-3	TRBJ2-1	ASSYTGRSGILQF
NA	TRBV12-3/TRBV12-4	TRBJ2-1	ASSVGLAEQF
NA	TRBV9	TRBJ1-3	ASSAGTVSGNTIY
NA	TRBV5-1	TRBJ1-5	ASSLSGQGNQPQH
NA	TRBV24-1	TRBJ2-1	ATSPAGTSGRTYNEQF
NA	TRBV6-6	TRBJ2-5	ASSRGTGETQY
once	TRBV11-3	TRBJ2-1	ASSLVSSSYNEQF
NA	TRBV28	TRBJ2-1	AIQGRLSSYNEQF
NA	TRBV12-3/TRBV12-4	TRBJ2-7	ASSSSYEQY
once	TRBV3-1/TRBV3-2	TRBJ2-7	ASSQGQGTYEQY
once	TRBV3-1/TRBV3-2	TRBJ1-1	ASSSPGQGANTEAF
few	TRBV6-6	TRBJ1-5	ASVRGQGYQPQH
NA	TRBV7-6	TRBJ2-1	ASSLVGQGSYNEQF
NA	TRBV6-1	TRBJ1-2	ASSLSGVTSYT
NA	TRBV6-2/TRBV6-3	TRBJ1-1	ASSYTGDSEAF
NA	TRBV28	TRBJ2-1	ASSSQGPEQF